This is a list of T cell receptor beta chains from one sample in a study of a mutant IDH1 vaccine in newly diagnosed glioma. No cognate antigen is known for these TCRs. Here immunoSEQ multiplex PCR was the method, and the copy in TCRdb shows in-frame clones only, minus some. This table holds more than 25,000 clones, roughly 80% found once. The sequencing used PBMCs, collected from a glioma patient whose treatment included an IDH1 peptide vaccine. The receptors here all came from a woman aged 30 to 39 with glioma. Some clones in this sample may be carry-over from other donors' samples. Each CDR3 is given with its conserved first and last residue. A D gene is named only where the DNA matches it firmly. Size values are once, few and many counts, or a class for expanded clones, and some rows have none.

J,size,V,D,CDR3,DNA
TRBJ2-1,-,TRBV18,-,CASSPSMYNEQFF,TGTGCCAGCTCACCGTCGATGTACAATGAGCAGTTCTTC
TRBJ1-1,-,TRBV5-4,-,CASSLANRGGRTEAFF,TGTGCCAGCAGCTTGGCCAATCGGGGGGGGCGCACTGAAGCTTTCTTT
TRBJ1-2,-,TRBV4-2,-,CASSQGLQGGYTF,TGTGCCAGCAGCCAAGGTCTCCAGGGGGGCTACACCTTC
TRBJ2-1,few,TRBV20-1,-,CSASGYNEQFF,TGCAGTGCTAGTGGGTACAATGAGCAGTTCTTC
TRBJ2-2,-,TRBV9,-,CASSGLGGNTGELFF,TGTGCCAGCAGCGGACTAGGAGGAAACACCGGGGAGCTGTTTTTT
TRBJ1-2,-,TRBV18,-,CASSPDTAEYGYTF,TGTGCCAGCTCACCGGACACTGCTGAGTATGGCTACACCTTC
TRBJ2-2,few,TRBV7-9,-,CASSLGGSNTGELFF,TGTGCCAGCAGCTTAGGCGGTTCGAACACCGGGGAGCTGTTTTTT
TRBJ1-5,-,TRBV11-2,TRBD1,CASSLGNRGLDNSNQPQHF,TGTGCCAGCAGCTTAGGAAACAGGGGACTCGACAATAGCAATCAGCCCCAGCATTTT
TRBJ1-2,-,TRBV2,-,CASSEARVSYGYTF,TGTGCCAGCAGTGAAGCGAGGGTGAGCTATGGCTACACCTTC
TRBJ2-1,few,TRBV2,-,CASSDGNTFLAYNEQFF,TGTGCCAGCAGTGACGGCAATACCTTCCTCGCCTACAATGAGCAGTTCTTC
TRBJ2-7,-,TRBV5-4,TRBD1,CASSRMRGTGFTYEQYF,TGTGCCAGCAGCCGTATGAGGGGGACAGGATTTACCTACGAGCAGTACTTC
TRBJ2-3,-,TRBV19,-,CATTEDGTDTQYF,TGTGCCACCACGGAGGATGGCACAGATACGCAGTATTTT
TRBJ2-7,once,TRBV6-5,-,CASSKGIPYEQYF,TGTGCCAGCAGCAAGGGAATTCCCTACGAGCAGTACTTC
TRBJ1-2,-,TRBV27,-,CASSTQPGLSYGYTF,TGTGCCAGCAGCACCCAACCGGGACTGAGCTATGGCTACACCTTC
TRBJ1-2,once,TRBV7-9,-,CASSSTGPHLYGYTF,TGTGCCAGCAGCTCGACGGGGCCCCACCTCTATGGCTACACCTTC
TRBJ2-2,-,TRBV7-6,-,CASSLGLAATGELFF,TGTGCCAGCAGCTTAGGTTTAGCAGCCACCGGGGAGCTGTTTTTT